The present TCR beta chain was sequenced within a study of blood T cell repertoires in COVID-19 (dated by TCRdb to 2018 to 2020). Background on the whole study: Collaborator samples came from the United States, Italy and Spain and covered acute and convalescent phases of COVID-19. The material from the prospective study consisted of cDNA or gDNA derived from T cells, B-cell-depleted T cells, or PBMCs. Subjects who had been exposed to COVID-19, were actively infected with it, or had recovered from it provided the deeply sampled blood TCRbeta repertoires that made up the dataset. Samples came from the ongoing ImmuneRACE study (first 160 participants) plus 1,254 subjects from 6 global collaborators. Sample metadata almost always included a de-identified subject ID, COVID-19 status, age in years and sex. HLA class I and class II types, where available, came from metadata supplied by the sample provider rather than from assay-based typing. The repertoires were released in a freely available public database meant as a resource for research on the immune response to SARS-CoV-2. Summary of the overall study and its limitations: How much clinical and demographic metadata was included differed by source and by participant, and the metadata was provided uncurated.

About this clone: Its specific antigen is unknown. No base-level quality is on record; no much larger clone is a single base apart.

The collaborating institutions used their own protocols to collect whole blood in K2EDTA tubes. Collaborator samples were shipped for TCRbeta analysis as frozen whole blood, isolated PBMCs, or DNA extracted from either sample type. TCRbeta CDR3 regions were amplified from genomic DNA using the immunoSEQ Assay, a bias-controlled multiplex PCR. The source study handled its data this way. The number of nucleated cells in each sample was estimated by amplification of reference gene primers within the assay. To quantify the absolute abundance of each unique TCRbeta CDR3 rearrangement, sequence reads were collapsed and filtered. For each sample, productive Simpson clonality was calculated as the square root of Simpson's diversity index across productive rearrangements. In TCRdb, the immuneACCESS table is reduced to in-frame sequences with V and J assigned. These tables do not hold every clone; where another copy was compared, an unresolved V gene accounts for under half, and the others remain unexplained. V and J calls and clone size are those listed in that table; D and trimming were worked out from the DNA. In all, the sample holds fewer than 300,000 clones, and 82% of those were seen once. Clones ranked in the top ten supply about 3.4% of the sample.

V drops 2 bases and J drops 0 bases, leaving 8 bases in between. From cysteine to phenylalanine, the CDR3 is 15 amino acids long. CDR3 DNA is the only sequence kept; it has 45 bases, read in frame from the first base. The germline V gene supplies CDR1 MNHEY and CDR2 SVGEGT. Material: peripheral blood. This sequence uses TRBV6-2 or TRBV6-3 and TRBJ2-1, with the D segment identity uncertain. This sequence was found in a woman aged 18-29 years with acute or convalescent COVID-19. DNA sequence: TGTGCCAGCAGTTACCCCATGAGCTCCTACAATGAGCAGTTCTTC. It is translated as CASSYPMSSYNEQFF.